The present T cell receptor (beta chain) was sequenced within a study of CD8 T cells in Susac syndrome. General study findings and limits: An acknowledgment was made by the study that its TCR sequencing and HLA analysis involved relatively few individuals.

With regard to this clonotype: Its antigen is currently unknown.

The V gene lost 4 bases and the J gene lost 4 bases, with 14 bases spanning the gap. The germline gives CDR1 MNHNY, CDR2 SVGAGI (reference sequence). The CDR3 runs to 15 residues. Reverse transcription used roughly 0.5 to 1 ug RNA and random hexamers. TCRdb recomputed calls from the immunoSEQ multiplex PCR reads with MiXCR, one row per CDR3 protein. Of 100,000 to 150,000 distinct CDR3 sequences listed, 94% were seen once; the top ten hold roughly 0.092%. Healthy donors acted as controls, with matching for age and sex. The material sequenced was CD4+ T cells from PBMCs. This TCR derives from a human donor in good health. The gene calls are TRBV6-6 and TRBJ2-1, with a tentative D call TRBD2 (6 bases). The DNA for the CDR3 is TGTGCCAGCAGTTCCGTGGCGGGAATATACAATGAGCAGTTCTTC. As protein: CASSSVAGIYNEQFF.